This TCR beta chain was retrieved from a study of graft-versus-host responses after intestinal transplantation. On the study more broadly: Induction with anti-thymocyte globulin, then tacrolimus and steroids for about 3 years, was given to all recipients.

Clones were sequenced by immunoSEQ multiplex PCR, and TCRdb holds only the in-frame ones, with some missing. The sample contains over 85,000 clones, roughly 93% of which appear only once. Whole-study findings and limits: Marrow from the recipient contained GvH clones, some of which had appeared first in ileum or blood. Maximum circulating GvH clone levels tracked with early post-transplant HvG decreases.

Germline V CDR1 and CDR2: SQVTM, ANQGSEA. V lost 6 bases to trimming and J lost 0 bases, with 15 bases between them. This CDR3 spans 14 amino acids. On this clone: Its antigen is not identified.

This chain connects TRBV29-1 to TRBJ2-7; a weak D match, TRBD1 (6 bases). The sequence derives from a human donor who was the organ donor for an intestinal transplant. The sequenced sample was unstimulated CD4+ T cells sorted from spleen or lymph node cells, obtained before transplant. CDR3: CSVPRTANSYEQYF. The CDR3 nucleotides are TGCAGCGTGCCACGGACAGCTAACTCCTACGAGCAGTACTTC.